A selection of T cell receptor beta chains follows, all from one sample in a study of metastatic and nonmetastatic thyroid tumors. TCRdb reassembled clones from the PCR reads with MiXCR. The sample holds about 70,000 clones, around 20% seen once. Source material: blood. The source is a female donor with papillary thyroid cancer or a benign thyroid nodule (not recorded which). Some clones in this sample may be carry-over from other donors' samples. Both conserved end residues are part of each CDR3. D genes are given only for firm matches. Not every row has a clone size; where given, it reads once, few, many or a size class.

>NA|TRBJ2-7|many|TRBV19
CASSSIQGDLAEQYF
TGTGCCAGTAGTTCCATTCAGGGAGACCTCGCCGAGCAGTACTTC
>NA|TRBJ1-1|NA|TRBV10-1
CASSPGGLNTEAFF
TGCGCCAGCAGCCCCGGGGGCCTGAACACTGAAGCTTTCTTT
>NA|TRBJ2-1|many|TRBV7-9
CASSLRLRTGDHNEQFF
TGTGCCAGCAGCTTAAGGCTGCGGACTGGAGATCACAATGAGCAGTTCTTC
>TRBD1|TRBJ1-1|many|TRBV2
CASRKGQLANTEAFF
TGTGCCAGCAGAAAGGGACAGCTTGCGAACACTGAAGCTTTCTTT
>NA|TRBJ2-7|NA|TRBV6-2/TRBV6-3
CASSYSPIVTESYEQYF
TGTGCCAGCAGTTACTCGCCGATCGTGACAGAATCCTACGAGCAGTACTTC
>NA|TRBJ2-2|many|TRBV18
CASCPQVLAVLNTGELFF
TGTGCCAGCTGCCCCCAGGTTTTAGCGGTTTTGAACACCGGGGAGCTGTTTTTT
>NA|TRBJ1-1|few|TRBV12-3/TRBV12-4
CASSSPTKGGGAEAFF
TGTGCCAGCAGTAGTCCTACAAAGGGGGGTGGGGCTGAAGCTTTCTTT
>NA|TRBJ2-3|NA|TRBV20-1
CSARDQGFFGTDTQYF
TGCAGTGCTAGAGATCAGGGGTTTTTCGGCACAGATACGCAGTATTTT
>TRBD1|TRBJ2-1|NA|TRBV18
CASSPRTGCECEQFF
TGTGCCAGCTCACCTCGGACAGGGTGTGAGTGTGAGCAGTTCTTC
>TRBD1|TRBJ2-1|many|TRBV6-1
CASSRGQGSHEQFF
TGTGCCAGCAGTCGGGGACAGGGTTCCCATGAGCAGTTCTTC
>NA|TRBJ2-1|many|TRBV28
CASGSSYNEQFF
TGTGCCAGCGGGAGTTCCTACAATGAGCAGTTCTTC
>NA|TRBJ2-7|many|TRBV2
CASSEESWGLYEQYF
TGTGCCAGCAGTGAAGAATCCTGGGGGCTCTACGAGCAGTACTTC
>NA|TRBJ2-5|many|TRBV5-6
CASSTRETQYF
TGTGCCAGCAGCACCCGGGAGACCCAGTACTTC
>NA|TRBJ2-7|NA|TRBV24-1
CATSDGTRDEQYF
TGTGCCACCAGTGATGGAACTAGAGACGAGCAGTACTTC
>NA|TRBJ2-7|NA|TRBV20-1
CSAPGESSYEQYF
TGCAGCGCCCCCGGGGAAAGCTCCTACGAGCAGTACTTC
>NA|TRBJ1-1|many|TRBV5-1
CASSLGNRYTEAFF
TGCGCCAGCAGCTTGGGAAACCGCTATACTGAAGCTTTCTTT
>NA|TRBJ2-2|many|TRBV18
CASSQRKVDTGELFF
TGTGCCAGCTCCCAAAGGAAGGTGGACACCGGGGAGCTGTTTTTT
>NA|TRBJ2-6|many|TRBV6-1
CAGTSPRSASGANVLTF
TGTGCCGGAACGTCTCCCCGGTCCGCCTCTGGGGCCAACGTCCTGACTTTC
>NA|TRBJ2-3|many|TRBV6-1
CASSVGGIWVDTQYF
TGTGCCAGCAGTGTCGGGGGAATTTGGGTAGATACGCAGTATTTT
>TRBD2|TRBJ2-1|many|TRBV20-1
CSARDSGRVSYNEQFF
TGCAGTGCTAGAGATAGCGGGAGGGTATCCTACAATGAGCAGTTCTTC
>NA|TRBJ2-1|NA|TRBV5-1
CASMLSSYNEQFF
TGCGCCAGCATGTTGAGCTCCTACAATGAGCAGTTCTTC
>NA|TRBJ2-5|NA|TRBV6-5
CASSYLEPREYQETQYF
TGTGCCAGCAGTTACCTAGAACCCAGAGAGTACCAAGAGACCCAGTACTTC
>NA|TRBJ1-3|few|TRBV12-3/TRBV12-4
CASSPQQVGSGNTIYF
TGTGCCAGCAGTCCCCAACAGGTGGGCTCTGGAAACACCATATATTTT
>NA|TRBJ1-2|many|TRBV4-2
CASSQDQAGLYGYTF
TGTGCCAGCAGCCAAGATCAGGCAGGGCTCTATGGCTACACCTTC
>TRBD1|TRBJ2-2|few|TRBV10-1
CSSRTGNTGELFF
TGCTCCAGCAGGACAGGGAACACCGGGGAGCTGTTTTTT
>NA|TRBJ1-1|many|TRBV28
CASLRLGWGGKTEAFF
TGTGCCAGCCTCAGGTTGGGGTGGGGTGGAAAAACTGAAGCTTTCTTT
>TRBD1|TRBJ2-3|many|TRBV4-1
CASSQGGTGDTDTQYF
TGCGCCAGCAGCCAAGGCGGGACAGGGGACACAGATACGCAGTATTTT
>TRBD2|TRBJ2-2|NA|TRBV6-1
CAGTSGSGDTGELFF
TGTGCCGGGACTAGCGGTTCGGGAGACACCGGGGAGCTGTTTTTT
>NA|TRBJ1-2|NA|TRBV30
CAWRTAYIQYFGPGGYTF
NA
>NA|TRBJ2-1|few|TRBV5-6
CASSSGHHYNEQFF
TGTGCCAGCAGCTCGGGGCACCATTACAATGAGCAGTTCTTC
>NA|TRBJ2-1|NA|TRBV20-1
CSARSGGPYNEQFF
TGCAGTGCTAGAAGTGGCGGGCCCTACAATGAGCAGTTCTTC
>TRBD1|TRBJ1-2|many|TRBV2
CASGGQLNYGYTF
TGTGCCTCAGGGGGCCAGCTTAACTATGGCTACACCTTC
>NA|TRBJ1-1|many|TRBV7-9
CASSLGPAGTEAFF
TGTGCCAGCAGCTTAGGGCCCGCAGGGACTGAAGCTTTCTTT
>TRBD1|TRBJ2-7|few|TRBV28
CAMQAGQGYEQYF
TGTGCCATGCAGGCGGGACAGGGGTACGAGCAGTACTTC
>TRBD2|TRBJ2-1|many|TRBV2
CASSEREGLGEQFF
TGTGCCAGCAGTGAGCGGGAGGGCCTTGGCGAGCAGTTCTTC
>NA|TRBJ1-5|many|TRBV5-6
CASSFDSNQPQHF
TGTGCCAGCAGCTTCGATAGCAATCAGCCCCAGCATTTT
>TRBD2|TRBJ2-5|many|TRBV3-1
CASMAGGGETQYF
TGTGCCAGCATGGCGGGAGGGGGAGAGACCCAGTACTTC
>NA|TRBJ1-1|NA|TRBV6-5
CASRYTEAFF
TGTGCCAGCAGATACACTGAAGCTTTCTTT
>NA|TRBJ1-1|many|TRBV6-1
CASRFETSGVGTEAFF
TGTGCCAGCAGATTCGAGACTTCAGGGGTTGGCACTGAAGCTTTCTTT
>NA|TRBJ2-7|NA|TRBV7-2
CASSLEYTDAYEQYF
TGTGCCAGCAGCTTAGAGTACACAGACGCCTACGAGCAGTACTTC
>TRBD1|TRBJ2-6|many|TRBV11-2
CASRSNRGTHSGANVLTF
TGTGCCAGCAGGTCGAACAGGGGTACCCACTCTGGGGCCAACGTCCTGACTTTC
>NA|TRBJ1-4|many|TRBV20-1
CSARDRDITNEKLFF
TGCAGTGCTAGAGATAGGGACATTACTAATGAAAAACTGTTTTTT
>NA|TRBJ1-1|many|TRBV12-3/TRBV12-4
CASSFEKGTEAFF
TGTGCCAGCAGTTTCGAAAAAGGCACTGAAGCTTTCTTT
>TRBD2|TRBJ2-2|NA|TRBV11-2
CASSSPWLAGGGELFF
TGTGCCAGCAGCTCTCCGTGGCTAGCGGGAGGCGGGGAGCTGTTTTTT
>NA|TRBJ1-4|many|TRBV5-6
CASSLGGSNEKLFF
TGTGCCAGCAGCCTAGGGGGTTCTAATGAAAAACTGTTTTTT
>NA|TRBJ2-5|many|TRBV7-9
CASSLGSTRQETQYF
TGTGCCAGCAGCTTAGGTTCGACCAGGCAAGAGACCCAGTACTTC
>TRBD1|TRBJ2-7|many|TRBV7-9
CASSLFGTGNEQYF
TGTGCCAGCAGCTTATTCGGGACAGGGAACGAGCAGTACTTC
>NA|TRBJ2-2|many|TRBV28
CASSFRGSRELFF
TGTGCCAGCAGTTTCCGGGGATCCAGGGAGCTGTTTTTT
>TRBD1|TRBJ2-1|NA|TRBV6-4
CATQGDRDGGEQFF
TGTGCCACCCAGGGGGACAGGGACGGTGGCGAGCAGTTCTTC
>NA|TRBJ1-5|many|TRBV6-5
CASSYARDQPQHF
TGTGCCAGCAGTTACGCCCGCGATCAGCCCCAGCATTTT
>NA|TRBJ2-1|many|TRBV6-5
CASPRDRDVLSGSPEQFF
TGTGCCAGTCCCCGAGACAGGGACGTTTTGAGCGGGAGTCCTGAGCAGTTCTTC
>NA|TRBJ1-1|NA|TRBV5-1
CASSSTGRDTEAFF
TGCGCCAGCAGCTCCACAGGGAGGGACACTGAAGCTTTCTTT
>NA|TRBJ1-6|NA|TRBV11-3
CASSISGQGLNSPLHF
TGTGCCAGCAGCATTAGTGGGCAGGGACTTAATTCACCCCTCCACTTT
>TRBD1|TRBJ1-5|NA|TRBV2
CASRDIQGDGNQPQHF
TGTGCCAGCAGAGATATACAGGGGGACGGGAATCAGCCCCAGCATTTT
>NA|TRBJ1-5|many|TRBV28
CASTYSTLSNQPQHF
TGTGCCAGCACGTACTCGACACTAAGCAATCAGCCCCAGCATTTT
>NA|TRBJ2-7|many|TRBV20-1
CSVKGGSGEQYF
TGCAGTGTTAAAGGGGGATCGGGGGAGCAGTACTTC
>NA|TRBJ2-5|few|TRBV2
CASSEGLHETQYF
TGTGCCAGCAGTGAGGGTCTACATGAGACCCAGTACTTC